This TCR beta chain was retrieved from a study of PD-L1 blockade in urothelial cancer. At the level of the study: Blood analyses occurred 3 weeks (second dose) and 6 weeks post treatment start. Among blood samples, the median T cell count was approximately 140,000.

Trimming stripped 0 bases from V and 0 bases from J, with 8 bases between. The CDR3 runs to 15 residues. From germline, CDR1 is ENHRY and CDR2 SYGVKD. Data came from immunoSEQ multiplex PCR; TCRdb stores just in-frame clones and leaves some out. This repertoire shows over 70,000 clones, over 80% found once; its top ten account for over 7.5%. Time point: peripheral blood 6 weeks after treatment start. The study enrolled patients with locally advanced or metastatic urothelial carcinoma. The sequencing used PBMCs, collected around atezolizumab (anti-PD-L1) treatment. The V gene is TRBV10-3, the J gene TRBJ1-2; the D is unclear. The TCR was taken from a man between 65 and 79 years old with urothelial cancer. CDR3 in DNA: TGTGCCATCAGTGAGTCGCTGGGAGCTAACTATGGCTACACCTTC. It specifies CAISESLGANYGYTF.